This TCR beta chain was sequenced for a study of cytomegalovirus exposure and HLA in healthy donors. Overall study results and limits: TCR beta chains numbering approximately 150 were designated cytomegalovirus-associated. The TCR clusters that emerged in the first cohort tended, a later analysis found, to co-occur in the roughly 110 validation repertoires. Accounts indicate the classifier identified cytomegalovirus status with strong specificity and sensitivity.

The donors were part of the validation cohort, which consisted of over a hundred subjects and was separate from the first cohort of about 670 subjects. Of note for this clone: The antigen is not known.

Sequenced by immunoSEQ multiplex PCR; TCRdb stores in-frame clones only, minus some. The profile shows approximately 73,000 clones, roughly 95% of them singletons. The germline V and J ends were trimmed by 6 bases and 6 bases, with 17 bases remaining between them. Germline V gives CDR1 ENHRY, CDR2 SYGVKD. The CDR3 spans 14 residues. The sample was PBMCs. V is TRBV10-3 and J is TRBJ1-1; tentative D call: TRBD1 (5 bases). The sequence came from a man between 18 and 35 years old in good health and CMV-seronegative. The CDR3 loop reads CAISPGGAGAEAFF. CDR3 nucleotide sequence: TGTGCCATCAGCCCAGGAGGGGCCGGGGCTGAAGCTTTCTTT.